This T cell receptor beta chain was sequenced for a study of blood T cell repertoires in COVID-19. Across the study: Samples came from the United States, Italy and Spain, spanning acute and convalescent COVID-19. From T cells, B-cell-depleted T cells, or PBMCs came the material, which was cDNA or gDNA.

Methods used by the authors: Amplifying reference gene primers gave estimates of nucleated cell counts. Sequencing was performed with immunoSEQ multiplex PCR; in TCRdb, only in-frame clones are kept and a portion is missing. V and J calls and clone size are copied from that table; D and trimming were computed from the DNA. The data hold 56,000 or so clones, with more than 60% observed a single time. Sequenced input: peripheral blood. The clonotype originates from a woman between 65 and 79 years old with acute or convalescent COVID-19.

CDR3 bases: TGTGCCAGCAGAGAGGGACAGGGGAACACTGAAGCTTTCTTT. Translated: CASREGQGNTEAFF. The chain has TRBV5-4 and TRBJ1-1; 9 nucleotides line up with TRBD1. This CDR3 is built from 14 residues. CDR1 and CDR2 from the germline V gene are SGHNT and YYREEE (reference sequence). V gave up 5 bases and J gave up 1 base; unmatched junction bases: 3. Based on the CDR3 plus reference TRBV5-4 and TRBJ1-1, the full variable domain is ETGVTQSPTHLIKTRGQQVTLRCSSQSGHNTVSWYQQALGQGPQFIFQYYREEENGRGNFPPRFSGLQFPNYSSELNVNALELDDSALYLCASREGQGNTEAFFGQGTRLTVV.